The clone carrying this T cell receptor (beta chain) appeared a few times. MiXCR, run by TCRdb on the 5' RACE reads, gives a single entry per CDR3 protein. This table has approximately 590,000 distinct CDR3 sequences, roughly 9.9% appearing once. This record belongs to a study of identical twins. These records were also assigned to another study, of yellow fever vaccine responses in identical twins.

This TCR came from a woman between 18 and 29 years old in good health. Sequenced: PBMCs.

This CDR3 reads CASRGTSSVTDTQYF. Written as DNA, the CDR3 is TGTGCCAGCAGGGGAACTAGCTCGGTCACAGATACGCAGTATTTT. V usage is TRBV7-2 and J usage is TRBJ2-3; TRBD2 is a possible D gene (6 bases). The CDR3 is 15 amino acids. CDR1 SGHTA and CDR2 FQGNSA come from the germline V gene. With 6 bases removed from V and 2 bases from J, the gap between germline ends came to 15 bases.